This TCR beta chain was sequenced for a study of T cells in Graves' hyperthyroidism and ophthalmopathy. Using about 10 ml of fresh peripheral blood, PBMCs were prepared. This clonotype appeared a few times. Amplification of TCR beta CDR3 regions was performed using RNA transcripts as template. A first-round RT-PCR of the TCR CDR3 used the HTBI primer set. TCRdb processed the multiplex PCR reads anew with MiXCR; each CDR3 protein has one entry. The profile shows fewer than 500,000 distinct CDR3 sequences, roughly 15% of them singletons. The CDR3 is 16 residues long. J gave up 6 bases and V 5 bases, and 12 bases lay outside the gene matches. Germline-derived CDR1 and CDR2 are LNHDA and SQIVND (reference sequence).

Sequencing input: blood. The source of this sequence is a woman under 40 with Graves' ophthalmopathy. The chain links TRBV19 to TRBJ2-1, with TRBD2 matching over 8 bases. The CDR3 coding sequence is TGTGCCAGTAGTGACGAGTCCGCGGGGGGCCTCAATGAGCAGTTCTTC. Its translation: CASSDESAGGLNEQFF.